A single sample gave rise to the 25 T cell receptor beta chains below, sequenced in a study of OX40 agonist ivuxolimab in advanced cancers. Measured with immunoSEQ multiplex PCR; TCRdb has only the in-frame clones, and not every one. The data show fewer than 85,000 clones, 90% seen once. The sample in question was CD4+ or CD8+ T cells sorted from blood, obtained in a trial of the OX40 agonist ivuxolimab. Receptors originate from an adult with an advanced solid tumor such as melanoma, head and neck, liver or kidney cancer.

The rearrangement links TRBV7-2 to TRBJ1-1, with no clear D. The CDR3 has 14 residues. The V gene lost 3 bases and the J gene lost 2 bases, with 10 bases spanning the gap. CDR1 SGHTA and CDR2 FQGNSA come from the germline V gene. The CDR3 DNA reads TGTGCCAGCAGCTTGTGGGTGGGCAACACTGAAGCTTTCTTT. Protein product: CASSLWVGNTEAFF.

The CDR3 here is CASSSQGTSYEQYF. In DNA form, the CDR3 reads TGTGCCAGCAGTTCACAGGGGACTTCCTACGAGCAGTACTTC. J is TRBJ2-7 and V is TRBV28, with D perhaps matching TRBD1 (7 bases). Germline V CDR1 and CDR2: MDHEN, SYDVKM. The CDR3 runs 14 residues. Deletions cut 4 bases from V and 1 base from J, with 11 bases between.

The chain carries TRBV10-3 and TRBJ2-1, with TRBD2 matching over 9 bases. After removal of 7 bases from V and 3 bases from J, the junction contained 13 bases not matched to a gene. The CDR3 totals 17 residues. Germline V gives CDR1 ENHRY, CDR2 SYGVKD. The CDR3 sequence is CAITNETLAGFYNEQFF. In DNA form, the CDR3 reads TGTGCCATCACCAACGAGACACTAGCGGGTTTCTACAATGAGCAGTTCTTC.

The J gene is TRBJ1-1, the V gene TRBV7-2; D not certain. Germline V CDR1 and CDR2: SGHTA, FQGNSA. The CDR3 loop spans 12 amino acids. The V end was cut by 4 bases, the J end by 4 bases, with 7 bases between. The CDR3: CASSSTSTEAFF. The CDR3 bases are TGTGCCAGCAGCTCTACTAGCACTGAAGCTTTCTTT.

The CDR3 bases are TGTGCCTGGAATCTCGGCTTATATGGAAACACCATATATTTT. Protein: CAWNLGLYGNTIYF. V and J are TRBV30 and TRBJ1-3; the D is unclear. V was clipped by 4 bases and J by 3 bases, with 13 bases between them. Germline CDR1 and CDR2: GTSNPN and SVGIG (reference sequence). This CDR3 is 14 amino acids long.

The V gene is TRBV15, the J gene TRBJ2-1, with TRBD2 matching over 13 bases. The germline gives CDR1 LNHNV, CDR2 YYDKDF (reference sequence). The CDR3 consists of 17 residues. V lost 1 base, J lost 6 bases, and 6 bases stayed unmatched. DNA of the CDR3: TGTGCCACCAGCAGAGCCCGGACTAGCGGGAGAGGCAATGAGCAGTTCTTC. This codes for CATSRARTSGRGNEQFF.

This chain links TRBV5-1 with TRBJ1-1; TRBD1 matches at 7 bases. This CDR3 spans 13 amino acids. The germline V gene encodes CDR1 SGHRS and CDR2 YFSETQ. V lost 2 bases and J lost 7; bases outside the gene matches: 5. The chain's CDR3 is CASSFSGTVEAFF. CDR3 in DNA: TGCGCCAGCAGCTTTTCCGGGACAGTTGAAGCTTTCTTT.

The chain links TRBV19 to TRBJ1-5, with D tentatively TRBD1 (5 bases). V lost 8 bases and J 0 bases, leaving 11 bases between the germline ends. This CDR3 spans 14 amino acids. Germline CDR1 and CDR2: LNHDA and SQIVND (reference sequence). The CDR3 DNA reads TGTGCCAGTGAGGGACTCCTTAGCAATCAGCCCCAGCATTTT. This codes for CASEGLLSNQPQHF.

This chain links TRBV7-8 with TRBJ2-7, with 7 bases fitting TRBD1. CDR1 is SGHVS, CDR2 FQNEAQ, per germline. V trimming: 5 bases; J trimming: 0 bases; junction bases outside the gene matches: 4. The CDR3 has 14 amino acids. The CDR3 loop is CASSAQGPSYEQYF. The DNA for the CDR3 is TGTGCCAGCAGCGCACAGGGGCCCTCCTACGAGCAGTACTTC.

This rearrangement joins TRBV6-1 to TRBJ2-1; D is uncertain. The CDR3 runs 14 residues. CDR1 is MNHNS and CDR2 is SASEGT in the germline V gene. Trimming took 2 bases from V and 10 from J, leaving 15 bases between them. The CDR3 sequence: CASSESRSLKEQFF. The CDR3 nucleotides are TGTGCCAGCAGTGAATCGCGCTCCCTGAAGGAGCAGTTCTTC.

A single count supports this clone. This chain uses TRBV19 with TRBJ1-2, with D possibly being TRBD1 (5 bases). In germline, CDR1 is LNHDA, CDR2 SQIVND (reference sequence). Trimming removed 5 bases from V and 3 bases from J, with 13 bases in between. The CDR3 runs to 14 residues. The CDR3 loop reads CASSLWGDDYGYTF. The CDR3 nucleotides read TGTGCCAGTAGTCTTTGGGGGGACGACTATGGCTACACCTTC. Supplemented by reference TRBV19 and TRBJ1-2, the full variable domain reads DGGITQSPKYLFRKEGQNVTLSCEQNLNHDAMYWYRQDPGQGLRLIYYSQIVNDFQKGDIAEGYSVSREKKESFPLTVTSAQKNPTAFYLCASSLWGDDYGYTFGSGTRLTVV.

This chain connects TRBV9 to TRBJ1-4; D might be TRBD1 (5 bases). CDR1 and CDR2 from the germline V gene are SGDLS and YYNGEE. Trimming removed 3 bases from V and 4 bases from J, with 13 bases in between. There are 15 residues in the CDR3. Here the CDR3 reads CASSAWGVGNEKLFF. The CDR3 nucleotides are TGTGCCAGCAGCGCGTGGGGGGTCGGTAATGAAAAACTGTTTTTT. Full variable domain (missing parts from reference TRBV9 and TRBJ1-4): DSGVTQTPKHLITATGQRVTLRCSPRSGDLSVYWYQQSLDQGLQFLIQYYNGEERAKGNILERFSAQQFPDLHSELNLSSLELGDSALYFCASSAWGVGNEKLFFGSGTQLSVL.

The gene calls are TRBV6-5 and TRBJ1-1; D might be TRBD1 (5 bases). The germline V gene has CDR1 MNHEY and CDR2 SVGAGI. Trimming took 6 bases from V and 3 from J, leaving 14 bases between them. This CDR3 has 14 residues. CDR3 bases: TGTGCCAGCAGCGAAGGGGAGCCGCACACTGAAGCTTTCTTT. Amino acid sequence: CASSEGEPHTEAFF.

This clone was found once. The chain carries TRBV4-1 and TRBJ2-7; a weak D match, TRBD2 (5 bases). The length of the CDR3 is 15 residues. Germline values: CDR1 MGHRA, CDR2 YSYEKL. The V end was cut by 1 base, the J end by 7 bases, with 17 bases between. The CDR3 loop reads CASSQVGGDVGEQYF. CDR3 DNA sequence: TGCGCCAGCAGCCAAGTTGGAGGAGACGTGGGGGAGCAGTACTTC.

Comments on this clone: The same CDR3 is also encoded by other DNA sequences in this sample. The chain carries TRBV7-9 and TRBJ1-2, with D possibly TRBD1 on 5 matching bases. Germline CDR1 is SEHNR and CDR2 is FQNEAQ (reference sequence). Deletions cut 4 bases from V and 2 bases from J, with 8 bases between. The CDR3 extends over 13 amino acids. CDR3 coding DNA: TGTGCCAGCAGCTCCCGGGACAACTATGGCTACACCTTC. Translating it yields CASSSRDNYGYTF.

The chain combines TRBV6-1 with TRBJ2-7, with 8 nucleotides matching TRBD2. Germline CDR1 MNHNS, CDR2 SASEGT. The CDR3 is made up of 16 amino acids. Trimming took 1 base from V and 1 from J; bases not matched to a gene: 6. CDR3 protein: CASSEGLSSGSYEQYF. In DNA form, the CDR3 reads TGTGCCAGCAGTGAAGGCTTGTCTAGCGGGTCCTACGAGCAGTACTTC.

The V call is TRBV5-6, the J call TRBJ1-3; D is perhaps TRBD1 (6 bases). V was shortened by 3 bases and J by 7 bases, with 14 bases between the two germline ends. CDR1 and CDR2 from the germline V gene are SGHDT and YYEEEE. This CDR3 has 14 residues. CDR3 in DNA: TGTGCCAGCAGCTCGGGACAACTGCCGAACACCATATATTTT. Amino acids: CASSSGQLPNTIYF.

The chain is built from TRBV15 and TRBJ1-1; D remains unclear. This CDR3 has 16 residues. Germline lookup yields CDR1 LNHNV and CDR2 YYDKDF (reference sequence). Trimming removed 1 base at V and 3 bases at J, with 15 bases between. CDR3 nucleotides: TGTGCCACCAGCAGAGTTTGGTCGGAGGGTGACACTGAAGCTTTCTTT. It specifies CATSRVWSEGDTEAFF.

The count of this clone is one. This chain uses TRBV7-9 with TRBJ2-1, with D uncertain. Trimming removed 1 base from V and 3 bases from J, with 10 bases in between. The CDR3 length is 15 residues. The germline V gene has CDR1 SEHNR and CDR2 FQNEAQ (reference sequence). In DNA, the CDR3 is TGTGCCAGCAGCTTAGTATCCATGTTCTACAATGAGCAGTTCTTC. Translation gives CASSLVSMFYNEQFF. Full variable domain (rest looked up from reference TRBV7-9 and TRBJ2-1): DTGVSQNPRHKITKRGQNVTFRCDPISEHNRLYWYRQTLGQGPEFLTYFQNEAQLEKSRLLSDRFSAERPKGSFSTLEIQRTEQGDSAMYLCASSLVSMFYNEQFFGPGTRLTVL.

This sequence joins TRBV27 and TRBJ2-7, with 13 bases fitting TRBD2. This CDR3 comprises 16 residues. CDR1 is MNHEY, CDR2 SMNVEV, per germline (reference sequence). Germline trimming cut 0 bases from V and 7 bases from J; bases unmatched to any gene: 6. CDR3 protein: CASSLSGLAGVSEQYF. DNA of the CDR3: TGTGCCAGCAGTTTATCCGGACTAGCGGGAGTTTCTGAGCAGTACTTC.

This clone is a singleton in its sample. This rearrangement joins TRBV9 to TRBJ2-7; D is possibly TRBD1 (6 bases). The CDR3 sequence is 14 residues long. V lost 3 bases and J 2 bases, leaving 12 bases between the germline ends. Germline CDR1 and CDR2: SGDLS and YYNGEE. CDR3: CASSEGGSTYEQYF. For the CDR3, the DNA is TGTGCCAGCAGCGAAGGGGGTTCCACCTACGAGCAGTACTTC.

J is TRBJ1-1 and V is TRBV11-2; possible D gene TRBD1, 6 bases. V was shortened by 4 bases and J by 4 bases, with 16 bases between the two germline ends. The germline V gene has CDR1 SGHAT and CDR2 FQNNGV. This CDR3 has 15 amino acids. The chain's CDR3 is CASSWGPQGITEAFF. In nucleotides, the CDR3 is TGTGCCAGCAGCTGGGGGCCGCAGGGGATCACTGAAGCTTTCTTT.

A word on this clone: At the DNA level, this CDR3 is encoded by other sequences in the same sample as well. V is TRBV2 and J is TRBJ2-7; 9 nucleotides line up with TRBD2. The CDR3 length is 16 residues. Germline V gives CDR1 SNHLY, CDR2 FYNNEI. The V gene end was trimmed by 6 bases and the J gene end by 1 base; junction bases not matched to a gene: 10. CDR3 sequence (DNA): TGTGCCAGCAGCGAATCGTTAGCGGGAGCGTCCTACGAGCAGTACTTC. Translated: CASSESLAGASYEQYF.

CDR3 amino acids: CASSFSGQGGYEQYF. CDR3 nucleotides: TGCGCCAGCAGCTTCTCGGGACAGGGGGGGTACGAGCAGTACTTC. The rearrangement uses TRBV5-1 and TRBJ2-7; 11 bases line up with TRBD1. Germline lookup yields CDR1 SGHRS and CDR2 YFSETQ. The CDR3 has 15 residues. V was pared by 2 bases and J by 4 bases, with 5 bases of the junction left unmatched.

The V and J genes are TRBV27 and TRBJ2-6, with a possible D match to TRBD1 (6 bases). Trimming took 8 bases from V and 0 from J, leaving 14 bases between them. Germline CDR1 MNHEY, CDR2 SMNVEV (reference sequence). The CDR3 length is 16 residues. CDR3 in DNA: TGTGCCAGCGGCCGGGACACACACTCTGGGGCCAACGTCCTGACTTTC. This translates into CASGRDTHSGANVLTF.